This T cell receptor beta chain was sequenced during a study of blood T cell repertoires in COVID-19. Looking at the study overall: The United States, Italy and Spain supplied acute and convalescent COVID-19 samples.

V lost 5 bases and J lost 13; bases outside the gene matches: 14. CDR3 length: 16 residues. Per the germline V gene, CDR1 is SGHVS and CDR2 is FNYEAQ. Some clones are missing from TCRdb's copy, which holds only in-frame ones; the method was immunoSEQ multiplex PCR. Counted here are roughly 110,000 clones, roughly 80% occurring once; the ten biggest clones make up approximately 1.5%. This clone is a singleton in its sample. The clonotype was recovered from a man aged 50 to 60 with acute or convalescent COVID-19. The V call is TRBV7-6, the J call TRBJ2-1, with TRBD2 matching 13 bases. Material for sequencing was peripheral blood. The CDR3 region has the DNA TGTGCCAGCAGCCCTCGACTAGCGGGGGGCCCCGGTCCTCAGTTCTTC. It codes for CASSPRLAGGPGPQFF.